Listed below are T cell receptor beta chains from one sample, sequenced in a study of blood T cell repertoires in COVID-19. Only in-frame clones appear in the TCRdb table, and some are missing; sequencing was by immunoSEQ multiplex PCR. This table holds 220,000 or so clones, about 80% found once. Sequencing was done on a sample of peripheral blood. The origin of the receptors is a woman in her 30s who had recovered from COVID-19. The conserved cysteine and the conserved F or W are not part of the CDR3 here. Fields, in order: V gene, CDR3 protein.

V gene: TRBV27
CDR3 protein: ASMLPGTGPTDTQY

V gene: TRBV19
CDR3 protein: ASTPSGHLEKLF

V gene: TRBV7-3
CDR3 protein: PVRGSSYGYT

V gene: TRBV9
CDR3 protein: ASSVAQASRYT

V gene: TRBV28
CDR3 protein: ASKSTGRGDGYT

V gene: TRBV5-6
CDR3 protein: ASSPGFNEQF

V gene: TRBV30
CDR3 protein: AWSVLGQGSQY

V gene: TRBV28
CDR3 protein: ASSPTERGSGYGYT

V gene: TRBV15
CDR3 protein: ATSRVTGVSNQPQH

V gene: TRBV11-2
CDR3 protein: ASSRLGGYYNEQF

V gene: TRBV5-1
CDR3 protein: ASRRTGWEQF

V gene: TRBV24-1
CDR3 protein: ATSTGGYEQY